This note documents a single T cell receptor beta chain sequence. The antigen is not known. This specimen belongs to a study of T cells in localized non-small cell lung cancer. The method was immunoSEQ multiplex PCR; TCRdb's version includes in-frame clones alone and lacks a portion of them. The sample has about 130,000 clones; about 90% are singletons. Deletions cut 4 bases from V and 4 bases from J, with 11 bases between. The CDR3 has 13 amino acids. Per germline, CDR1 SGHRS and CDR2 YFSETQ. Study findings and constraints: Median roughly 57 top-100 tumor clones were shared with paired adjacent lung. In uninvolved adjacent lung, T cell clonality reached its highest value, exceeding tumor.

This material consisted of peripheral blood, taken before any cancer treatment. This clonotype originated in a female donor over 55 with stage I lung adenocarcinoma. J is TRBJ1-1 and V is TRBV5-1; perhaps TRBD1 as D (5 bases). In DNA, the CDR3 is TGCGCCAGCAGCCCCCGGGACCCCACTGAAGCTTTCTTT. Its translation: CASSPRDPTEAFF.